The rows below give T cell receptor beta chains drawn from one sample of a study of cytomegalovirus exposure and HLA in healthy donors. Clones were read by immunoSEQ multiplex PCR, and TCRdb kept only the in-frame ones, dropping some. In all, the sample yields about 41,000 clones. Specimen: PBMCs. All receptors come from a man aged 30-40 years in good health and CMV-seronegative. Both conserved end residues are trimmed from each CDR3.

v_gene: TRBV18
j_gene: TRBJ1-2
CDR3aa: ASSPQTGFVYGYT

v_gene: TRBV5-6
j_gene: TRBJ1-2
CDR3aa: ASSRQGPNYGYT

v_gene: TRBV7-9
j_gene: TRBJ2-3
CDR3aa: ASSMQGGFKSTDTQY

v_gene: TRBV10-3
j_gene: TRBJ1-3
CDR3aa: ASHHERTAGNTIY

v_gene: TRBV30
j_gene: TRBJ1-2
CDR3aa: AWSTGTGYT

v_gene: TRBV18
j_gene: TRBJ2-7
CDR3aa: ASSGQGSSYEQY

v_gene: TRBV9
j_gene: TRBJ1-5
CDR3aa: ASSVGPVNQPQH

v_gene: TRBV6-6
j_gene: TRBJ1-4
CDR3aa: ASSFTTGELF

v_gene: TRBV7-9
j_gene: TRBJ1-4
CDR3aa: ASSRITTGLNEKLF

v_gene: TRBV5-1
j_gene: TRBJ1-5
CDR3aa: ARSQCWVDSNQPQH

v_gene: TRBV29-1
j_gene: TRBJ1-4
CDR3aa: SVDLQGLVWGEKLF

v_gene: TRBV10-3
j_gene: TRBJ2-7
CDR3aa: ASSESRRSSSYEQY

v_gene: TRBV5-1
j_gene: TRBJ2-2
CDR3aa: ASSEYRATGELF

v_gene: TRBV7-2
j_gene: TRBJ2-2
CDR3aa: ASSLADTGYTGELF

v_gene: TRBV29-1
j_gene: TRBJ2-1
CDR3aa: SVEASYNEQF

v_gene: TRBV30
j_gene: TRBJ2-1
CDR3aa: AWSDIDNEQF

v_gene: TRBV18
j_gene: TRBJ1-1
CDR3aa: ASSPPLGRIKNTEAF

v_gene: TRBV30
j_gene: TRBJ1-1
CDR3aa: AWGREGMRGAF

v_gene: TRBV5-1
j_gene: TRBJ2-3
CDR3aa: ASSGSGRNTRAGLSTDTQY

v_gene: TRBV6-5
j_gene: TRBJ2-1
CDR3aa: ASSPRDRGYVEQF